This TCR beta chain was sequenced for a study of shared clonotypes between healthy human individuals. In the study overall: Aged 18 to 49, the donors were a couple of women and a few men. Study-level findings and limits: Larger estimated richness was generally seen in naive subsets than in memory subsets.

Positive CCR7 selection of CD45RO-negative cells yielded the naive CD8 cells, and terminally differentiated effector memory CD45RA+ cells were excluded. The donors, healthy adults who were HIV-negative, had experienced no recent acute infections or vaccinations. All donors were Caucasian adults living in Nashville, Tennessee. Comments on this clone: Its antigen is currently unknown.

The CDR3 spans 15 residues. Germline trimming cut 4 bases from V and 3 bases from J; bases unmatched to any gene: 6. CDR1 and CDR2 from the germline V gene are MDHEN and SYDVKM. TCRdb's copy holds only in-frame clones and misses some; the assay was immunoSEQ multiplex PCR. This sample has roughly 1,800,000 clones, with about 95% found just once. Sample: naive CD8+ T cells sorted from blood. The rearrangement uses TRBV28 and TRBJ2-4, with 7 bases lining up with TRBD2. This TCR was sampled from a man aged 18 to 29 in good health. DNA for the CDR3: TGTGCCAGCAGTTCCCCCAGGGAGGGCAAAAACATTCAGTACTTC. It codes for CASSSPREGKNIQYF.